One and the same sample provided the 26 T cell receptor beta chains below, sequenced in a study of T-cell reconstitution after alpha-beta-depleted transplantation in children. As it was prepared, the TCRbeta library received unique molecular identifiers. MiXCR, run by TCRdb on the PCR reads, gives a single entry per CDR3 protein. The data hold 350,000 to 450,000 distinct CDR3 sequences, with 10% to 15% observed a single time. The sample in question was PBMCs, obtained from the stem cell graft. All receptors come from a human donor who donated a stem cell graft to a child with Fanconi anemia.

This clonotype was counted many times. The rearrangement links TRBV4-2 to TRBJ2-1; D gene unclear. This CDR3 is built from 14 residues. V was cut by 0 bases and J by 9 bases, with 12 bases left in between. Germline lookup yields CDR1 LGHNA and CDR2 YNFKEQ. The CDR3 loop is CASSQDIAAAEQFF. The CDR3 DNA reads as TGTGCCAGCAGCCAAGATATTGCGGCGGCTGAGCAGTTCTTC.

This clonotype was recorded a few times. The CDR3 loop is CASSLNRNSPLHF. The CDR3 DNA follows: TGTGCCAGCAGCTTAAACCGCAATTCACCCCTCCACTTT. The rearrangement links TRBV7-2 to TRBJ1-6; the D is unclear. The CDR3 has 13 residues. The V end lost 2 bases, the J end lost 7 bases, and 6 bases lay between the germline ends. Germline V gene lookup returns CDR1 SGHTA and CDR2 FQGNSA.

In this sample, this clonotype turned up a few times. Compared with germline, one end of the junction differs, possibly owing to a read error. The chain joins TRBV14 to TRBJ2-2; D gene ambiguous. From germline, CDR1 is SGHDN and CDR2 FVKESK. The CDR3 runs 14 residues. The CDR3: CASSQDRWTEELFF. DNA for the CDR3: TGTGCCAGCAGCCAAGATAGATGGACCGAGGAGCTGTTTTTT.

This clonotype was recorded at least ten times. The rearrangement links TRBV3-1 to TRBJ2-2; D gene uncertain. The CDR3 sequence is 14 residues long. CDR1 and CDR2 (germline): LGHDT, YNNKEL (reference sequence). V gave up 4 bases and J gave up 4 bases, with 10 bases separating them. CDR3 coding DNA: TGTGCCAGCAGCCGCCGTGGGGTCACCGGGGAGCTGTTTTTT. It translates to CASSRRGVTGELFF.

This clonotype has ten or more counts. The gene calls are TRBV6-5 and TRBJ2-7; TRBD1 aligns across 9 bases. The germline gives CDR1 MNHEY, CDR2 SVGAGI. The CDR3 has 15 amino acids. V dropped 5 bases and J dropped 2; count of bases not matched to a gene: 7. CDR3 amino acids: CASSPSGTGPYEQYF. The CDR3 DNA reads TGTGCCAGCAGTCCCTCCGGGACAGGGCCCTACGAGCAGTACTTC.

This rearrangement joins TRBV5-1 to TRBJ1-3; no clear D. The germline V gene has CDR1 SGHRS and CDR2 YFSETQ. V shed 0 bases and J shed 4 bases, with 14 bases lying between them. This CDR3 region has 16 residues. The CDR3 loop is CASSLEGGFIGNTIYF. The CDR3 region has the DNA TGCGCCAGCAGCTTGGAGGGCGGATTCATCGGAAACACCATATATTTT.

CDR3 loop: CASSVFGGGSYNEQFF. DNA for the CDR3: TGTGCCAGCAGCGTATTCGGGGGCGGCTCCTACAATGAGCAGTTCTTC. V gene TRBV7-3 combines with J gene TRBJ2-1, with D possibly being TRBD1 or TRBD2 (6 bases each). Trimming pared 5 bases from V and 0 bases from J, leaving 14 bases between. There are 16 residues in the CDR3. Germline assignment: CDR1 SGHTA and CDR2 FQGTGA.

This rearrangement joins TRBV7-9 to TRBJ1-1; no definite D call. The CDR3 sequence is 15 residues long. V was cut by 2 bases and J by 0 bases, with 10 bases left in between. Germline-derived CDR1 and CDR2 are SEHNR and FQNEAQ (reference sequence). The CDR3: CASSLLGPMNTEAFF. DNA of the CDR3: TGTGCCAGCAGCTTACTCGGCCCCATGAACACTGAAGCTTTCTTT.

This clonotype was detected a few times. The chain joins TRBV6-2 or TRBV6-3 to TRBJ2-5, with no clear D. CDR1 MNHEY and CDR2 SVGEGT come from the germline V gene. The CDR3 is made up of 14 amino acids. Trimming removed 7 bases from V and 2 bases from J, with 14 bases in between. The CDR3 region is CASTYPGSQETQYF. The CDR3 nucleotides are TGTGCCAGCACCTACCCGGGCAGTCAAGAGACCCAGTACTTC.

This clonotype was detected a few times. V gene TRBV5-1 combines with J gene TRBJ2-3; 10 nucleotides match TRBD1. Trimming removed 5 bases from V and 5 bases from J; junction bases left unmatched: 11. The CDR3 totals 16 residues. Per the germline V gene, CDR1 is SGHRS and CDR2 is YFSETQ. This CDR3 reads CASRPTGTGAGDTQYF. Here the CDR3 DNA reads TGCGCCAGCAGACCAACCGGGACAGGGGCAGGAGATACGCAGTATTTT. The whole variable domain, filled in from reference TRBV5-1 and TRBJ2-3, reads KAGVTQTPRYLIKTRGQQVTLSCSPISGHRSVSWYQQTPGQGLQFLFEYFSETQRNKGNFPGRFSGRQFSNSRSEMNVSTLELGDSALYLCASRPTGTGAGDTQYFGPGTRLTVL.

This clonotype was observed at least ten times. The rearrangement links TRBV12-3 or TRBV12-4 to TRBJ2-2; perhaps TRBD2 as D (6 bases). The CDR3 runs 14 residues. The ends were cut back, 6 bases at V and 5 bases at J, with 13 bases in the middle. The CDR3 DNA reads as TGTGCCAGCAGCCTGGGGACTCCAACCGGGGAGCTGTTTTTT. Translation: CASSLGTPTGELFF.

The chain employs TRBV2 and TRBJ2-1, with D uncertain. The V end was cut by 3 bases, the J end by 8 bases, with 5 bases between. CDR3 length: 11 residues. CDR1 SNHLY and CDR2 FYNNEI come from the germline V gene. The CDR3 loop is CASSEWDEQFF. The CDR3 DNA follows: TGTGCCAGCAGTGAGTGGGATGAGCAGTTCTTC. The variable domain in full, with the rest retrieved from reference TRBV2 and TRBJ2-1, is EPEVTQTPSHQVTQMGQEVILRCVPISNHLYFYWYRQILGQKVEFLVSFYNNEISEKSEIFDDQFSVERPDGSNFTLKIRSTKLEDSAMYFCASSEWDEQFFGPGTRLTVL.

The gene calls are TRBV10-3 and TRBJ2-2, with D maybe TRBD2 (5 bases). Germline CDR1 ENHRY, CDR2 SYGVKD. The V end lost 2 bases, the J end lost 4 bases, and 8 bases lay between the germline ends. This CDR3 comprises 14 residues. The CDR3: CAISEGRGTGELFF. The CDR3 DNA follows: TGTGCCATCAGTGAGGGACGGGGCACCGGGGAGCTGTTTTTT.

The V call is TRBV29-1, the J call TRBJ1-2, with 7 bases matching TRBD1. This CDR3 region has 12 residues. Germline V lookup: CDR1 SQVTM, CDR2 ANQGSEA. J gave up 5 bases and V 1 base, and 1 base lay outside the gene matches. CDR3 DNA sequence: TGCAGCGTTGAAGGGGACAGATATGGCTACACCTTC. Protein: CSVEGDRYGYTF.

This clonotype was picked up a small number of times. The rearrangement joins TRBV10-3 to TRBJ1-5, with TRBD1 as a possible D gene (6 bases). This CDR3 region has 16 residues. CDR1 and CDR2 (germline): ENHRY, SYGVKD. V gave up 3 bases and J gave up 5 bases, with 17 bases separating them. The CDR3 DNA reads TGTGCCATCAGTGAACAAGGGGGTCCCAGGCATCAGCCCCAGCATTTT. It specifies CAISEQGGPRHQPQHF.

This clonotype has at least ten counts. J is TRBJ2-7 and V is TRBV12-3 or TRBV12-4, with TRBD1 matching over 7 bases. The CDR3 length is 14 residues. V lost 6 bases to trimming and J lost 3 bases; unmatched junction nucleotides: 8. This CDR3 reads CASSFGQEYYEQYF. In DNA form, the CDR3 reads TGTGCCAGCAGCTTCGGACAGGAGTACTACGAGCAGTACTTC.

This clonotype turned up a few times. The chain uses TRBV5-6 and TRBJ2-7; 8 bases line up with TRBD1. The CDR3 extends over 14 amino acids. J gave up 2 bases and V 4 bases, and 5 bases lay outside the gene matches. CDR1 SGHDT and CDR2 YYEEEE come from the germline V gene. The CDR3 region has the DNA TGTGCCAGCAGCCTCCAACAGGGGGCCTACGAGCAGTACGTC. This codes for CASSLQQGAYEQYV.

In DNA form, the CDR3 reads TGTGCCAGCAGCTTGGCGCCAGGGAAAAACCTAAATGAGCAGTTCTTC. As protein: CASSLAPGKNLNEQFF. The J gene is TRBJ2-1, the V gene TRBV5-5; D perhaps matches TRBD1 (5 bases). Trimming left V 0 bases short and J 7 bases short, with 17 bases between. CDR3 size: 16 residues. Germline-derived CDR1 and CDR2 are SGHKS and YYEKEE (reference sequence). Based on the CDR3 plus reference TRBV5-5 and TRBJ2-1, the full variable domain is DAGVTQSPTHLIKTRGQQVTLRCSPISGHKSVSWYQQVLGQGPQFIFQYYEKEERGRGNFPDRFSARQFPNYSSELNVNALLLGDSALYLCASSLAPGKNLNEQFFGPGTRLTVL.

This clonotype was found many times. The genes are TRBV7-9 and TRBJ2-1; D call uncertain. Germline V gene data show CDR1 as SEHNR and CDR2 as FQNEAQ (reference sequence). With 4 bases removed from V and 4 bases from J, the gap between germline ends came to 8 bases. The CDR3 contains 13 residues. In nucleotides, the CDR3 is TGTGCCAGCAGCTCTTCAGCGTACAATGAGCAGTTCTTC. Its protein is CASSSSAYNEQFF.

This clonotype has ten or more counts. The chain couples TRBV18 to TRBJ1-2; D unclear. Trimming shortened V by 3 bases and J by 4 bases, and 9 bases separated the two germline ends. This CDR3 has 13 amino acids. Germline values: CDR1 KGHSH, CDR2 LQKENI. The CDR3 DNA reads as TGTGCCAGCTCACCGGAACTTGCCTATGGCTACACCTTC. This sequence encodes CASSPELAYGYTF.

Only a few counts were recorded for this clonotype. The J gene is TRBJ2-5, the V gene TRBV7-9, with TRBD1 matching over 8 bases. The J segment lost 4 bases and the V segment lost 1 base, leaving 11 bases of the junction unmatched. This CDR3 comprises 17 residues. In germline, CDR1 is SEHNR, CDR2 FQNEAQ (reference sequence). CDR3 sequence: CASSLGPGRGRGETQYF. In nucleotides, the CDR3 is TGTGCCAGCAGCTTAGGCCCCGGCAGGGGGCGTGGAGAGACCCAGTACTTC.

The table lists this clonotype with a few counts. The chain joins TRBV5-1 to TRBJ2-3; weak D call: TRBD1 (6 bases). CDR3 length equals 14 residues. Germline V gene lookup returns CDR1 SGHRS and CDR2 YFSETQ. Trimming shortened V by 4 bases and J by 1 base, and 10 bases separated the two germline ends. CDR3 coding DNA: TGCGCCAGCAGCAACGGACAGCGCACAGATACGCAGTATTTT. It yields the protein CASSNGQRTDTQYF.

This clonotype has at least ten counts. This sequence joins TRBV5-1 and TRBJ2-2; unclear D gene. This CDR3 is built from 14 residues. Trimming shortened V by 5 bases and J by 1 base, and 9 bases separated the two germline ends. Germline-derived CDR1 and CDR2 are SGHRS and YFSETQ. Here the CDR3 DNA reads TGCGCCAGCAGACTTCGGCAGAACACCGGGGAGCTGTTTTTT. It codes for CASRLRQNTGELFF.

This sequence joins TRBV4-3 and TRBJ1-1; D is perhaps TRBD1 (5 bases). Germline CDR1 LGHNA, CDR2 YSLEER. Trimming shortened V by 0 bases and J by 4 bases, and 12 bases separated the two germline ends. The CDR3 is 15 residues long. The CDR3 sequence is CASSQDHGGVTEAFF. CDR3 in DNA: TGCGCCAGCAGCCAAGATCACGGGGGAGTCACTGAAGCTTTCTTT.

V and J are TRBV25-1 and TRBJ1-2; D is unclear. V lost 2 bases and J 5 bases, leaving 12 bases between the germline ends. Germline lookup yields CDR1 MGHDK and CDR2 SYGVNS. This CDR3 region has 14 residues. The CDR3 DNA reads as TGTGCCAGCAGTGAAGTGGGCAATAGATATGGCTACACCTTC. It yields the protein CASSEVGNRYGYTF.

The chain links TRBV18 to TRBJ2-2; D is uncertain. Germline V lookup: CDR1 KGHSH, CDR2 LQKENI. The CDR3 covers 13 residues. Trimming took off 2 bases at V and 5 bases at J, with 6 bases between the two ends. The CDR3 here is CASSPDGTGELFF. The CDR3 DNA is TGTGCCAGCTCACCAGATGGGACCGGGGAGCTGTTTTTT. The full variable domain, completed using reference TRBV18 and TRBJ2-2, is NAGVMQNPRHLVRRRGQEARLRCSPMKGHSHVYWYRQLPEEGLKFMVYLQKENIIDESGMPKERFSAEFPKEGPSILRIQQVVRGDSAAYFCASSPDGTGELFFGEGSRLTVL.